These 6 T cell receptor beta chains originate from one sample sequenced in a study of blood T cell repertoires in COVID-19. Libraries were prepared by immunoSEQ multiplex PCR; TCRdb keeps only in-frame clonotypes and omits some of them. The repertoire includes a few hundred thousand clones, 88% of them detected once, and 10% sits in the top ten. The sequencing sample was made of peripheral blood. The receptors shown here come from a woman aged 70-85 years with COVID-19, enrolled during active disease.

The chain carries TRBV7-2 and TRBJ2-3; no clear D gene. Germline-derived CDR1 and CDR2 are SGHTA and FQGNSA. The CDR3 is made up of 15 amino acids. With 0 bases removed from V and 4 bases from J, the gap between germline ends came to 11 bases. CDR3 DNA sequence: TGTGCCAGCAGCTTAGCAGTGCTGCGATCAGATACGCAGTATTTT. It translates to CASSLAVLRSDTQYF.

The rearrangement links TRBV30 to TRBJ2-7, with 7 nucleotides matching TRBD1. Germline lookup yields CDR1 GTSNPN and CDR2 SVGIG (reference sequence). This CDR3 is built from 14 residues. The junction had 7 bases not matched to a gene; V was cut back by 3 bases and J by 2 bases. In DNA form, the CDR3 reads TGTGCCTGGAGGGGGACAGCAATGCCCTACGAGCAGTACTTC. It encodes CAWRGTAMPYEQYF.

The chain has TRBV7-6 and TRBJ1-4, with 8 nucleotides matching TRBD1. Trimming at V came to 4 bases and at J to 3 bases, leaving 4 bases not matched to a gene. Germline-derived CDR1 and CDR2 are SGHVS and FNYEAQ. The CDR3 sequence is 15 residues long. The chain's CDR3 is CASSSQQGANEKLFF. The CDR3, as DNA: TGTGCCAGCAGCTCACAACAGGGGGCTAATGAAAAACTGTTTTTT.

In this sample, this clone turned up once. The chain carries TRBV4-3 and TRBJ1-2; D is perhaps TRBD1 (6 bases). The ends were cut back, 4 bases at V and 7 bases at J, with 22 bases in the middle. CDR1 and CDR2 from the germline V gene are LGHNA and YSLEER. This CDR3 comprises 16 residues. The CDR3 nucleotides read TGCGCCAGCAGCCGAGAAAGTACGGGGACAACGGGTGGCTACACCTTC. Translation: CASSRESTGTTGGYTF.

The chain combines TRBV6-5 with TRBJ2-6; the D gene is possibly TRBD1 (5 bases). The CDR3 has 15 amino acids. The ends were cut back, 6 bases at V and 1 base at J, with 10 bases in the middle. Germline CDR1 MNHEY, CDR2 SVGAGI. DNA of the CDR3: TGTGCCAGCAGGAACCCAGGGTCTGGGGCCAACGTCCTGACTTTC. It codes for CASRNPGSGANVLTF.

This clone showed up just once. DNA of the CDR3: TGTGCCAGCAGTCCTCAGGGAGGGAGCACTGAAGCTTTCTTT. It yields the protein CASSPQGGSTEAFF. The genes are TRBV28 and TRBJ1-1; possibly TRBD1 for D (5 bases). Germline V gene data show CDR1 as MDHEN and CDR2 as SYDVKM. CDR3 length equals 14 residues. V lost 5 bases, J lost 4 bases, and 14 bases lay in between.